This T cell receptor beta chain was observed in a study of cytomegalovirus exposure and HLA in healthy donors. Vbeta (60) and Jbeta (13) primers were used in the PCR. TCRdb keeps only in-frame clones here, not all; method: immunoSEQ multiplex PCR. The sample includes roughly 200,000 clones, around 77% of them seen just once. CDR1 and CDR2 (germline): MNHEY, SMNVEV (reference sequence). V was pared by 3 bases and J by 7 bases, with 13 bases between. This CDR3 comprises 14 residues. This chain links TRBV27 with TRBJ1-5; tentatively, D is TRBD1 (5 bases). This clonotype was sampled from a man aged 30-40 years in good health and CMV-seronegative. Sequenced sample: PBMCs. CDR3 sequence: CASSFLGAGQPQHF. The DNA for the CDR3 is TGTGCCAGCAGTTTTTTAGGGGCTGGGCAGCCCCAGCATTTT.